One T cell receptor beta chain is described in this entry. Its antigen remains unidentified. The CDR3 runs 14 residues. The V end was cut by 3 bases, the J end by 2 bases, with 11 bases between. Germline CDR1 reads SGHDT; CDR2 reads YYEEEE. The study profiled TCR beta VDJ and CDR3 using genomic DNA as template. MiXCR, run by TCRdb on the reads, gives a single entry per CDR3 protein. Among some 160,000 distinct CDR3 sequences listed, roughly 48% were seen once. The sample originates from a study of CD8+CD57+ T cells in acquired aplastic anemia. General observations from the study: Shared by patients and controls, some 29 CD8+ CDR3s were abundant in patients. The study found no significant CD8+ Simpson's diversity difference between patients and controls.

It was patients with CD8+CD57+ cell expansion by flow cytometry who were chosen for sequencing. There was no therapy given to any patient before the blood sampling took place. This chain uses TRBV5-6 with TRBJ2-5, with D tentatively TRBD1 (5 bases). This TCR was recovered from a human donor with aplastic anemia. The material sequenced was sorted CD4+, CD8+, or CD8+CD57+ T cells (not recorded which) from PBMCs. The CDR3 nucleotides are TGTGCCAGCAGCTGGGGCAGTACTCAAGAGACCCAGTACTTC. This encodes CASSWGSTQETQYF. Supplemented by reference TRBV5-6 and TRBJ2-5, the full variable domain reads DAGVTQSPTHLIKTRGQQVTLRCSPKSGHDTVSWYQQALGQGPQFIFQYYEEEERQRGNFPDRFSGHQFPNYSSELNVNALLLGDSALYLCASSWGSTQETQYFGPGTRLLVL.